A selection of T cell receptor beta chains follows, all from one sample in a study of cytomegalovirus exposure and HLA in healthy donors. Some clones are missing from TCRdb's copy, which holds only in-frame ones; the method was immunoSEQ multiplex PCR. The repertoire holds about 60,000 clones, with around 77% as singletons. Specimen: PBMCs. These receptors were obtained from a woman under 40 in good health and CMV-seronegative. Both conserved end residues are part of each CDR3. The D gene is left open where the match is weak. Only part of the rows carry a size: once, few, many, or a class if the clone is expanded.

clone size,D gene,J gene,V gene,CDR3 DNA,CDR3 protein
NA,TRBD1,TRBJ1-2,TRBV29-1,TGCAGCGTTAGCGTCTTGAGGACAGGGGGCGATGGCTACACCTTC,CSVSVLRTGGDGYTF
NA,NA,TRBJ2-7,TRBV2,TGTGCCAGCAGCGCCAGGTACGAGCAGTACTTC,CASSARYEQYF
few,NA,TRBJ2-5,TRBV5-1,TGCGCCAGCAGCCTACAAGAGACCCAGTACTTC,CASSLQETQYF
NA,NA,TRBJ1-3,TRBV10-2,TGCGCCAGCGGGGCTTACTCTGGAAACACCATATATTTT,CASGAYSGNTIYF
NA,NA,TRBJ1-6,TRBV7-2,TGTGCCAGCAGCTTAGACCAGGGTTCACCCCTCCACTTT,CASSLDQGSPLHF
NA,NA,TRBJ2-1,TRBV25-1,TGTGCCAGCATCGACACAAGCTCCTACAATGAGCAGTTCTTC,CASIDTSSYNEQFF
NA,NA,TRBJ2-3,TRBV2,TGTGCCAGCAGTGGGACAGTAATCCGCGCAGATACGCAGTATTTT,CASSGTVIRADTQYF
NA,NA,TRBJ1-5,TRBV6-1,TGTGCCAGCATCCACCCTGGGGGCAGGAAGCTTAATTTT,CASIHPGGRKLNF
NA,NA,TRBJ2-5,TRBV15,TGTGCCACCAGCAGAGACTCGGGAAACCAAGAGACCCAGTACTTC,CATSRDSGNQETQYF
NA,TRBD1,TRBJ1-2,TRBV30,TGTGCCTGGAGTCAGGGGGCCAGGGGCTACACCTTC,CAWSQGARGYTF
NA,TRBD2,TRBJ2-7,TRBV10-2,TGCGCCAGCAGGGGACCGACTAGCGTAGAGTACTTC,CASRGPTSVEYF
NA,TRBD1,TRBJ1-4,TRBV7-9,TGTGCCAGCAGCTTCGGGGACAGAACTAATGAAAAACTGTTTTTT,CASSFGDRTNEKLFF
NA,NA,TRBJ2-7,TRBV10-3,TGTGCCATCAGTGAGGATAACTATAAGCAGTACTTC,CAISEDNYKQYF